This passage covers 5 T cell receptor beta chains from one sample sequenced in a study of blood T cell repertoires in COVID-19. This table comes from immunoSEQ multiplex PCR, and its TCRdb copy is limited to in-frame clones, with some not included. This table has fewer than 600,000 clones, around 87% appearing once. The specimen was PBMCs or T cells enriched from blood (not recorded which). The receptors were sampled from a middle-aged woman who had recovered from COVID-19.

The chain is built from TRBV12-3 or TRBV12-4 and TRBJ2-3, with D uncertain. The V end was cut by 2 bases, the J end by 2 bases, with 5 bases between. The CDR3 length is 13 residues. The CDR3 DNA is TGTGCCAGCAGTTTATTCTCCACAGATACGCAGTATTTT. It translates to CASSLFSTDTQYF.

V usage is TRBV6-2 or TRBV6-3 and J usage is TRBJ2-7, with 9 bases fitting TRBD1. There are 14 residues in the CDR3. CDR1 is MNHEY, CDR2 SVGEGT, per germline. V shed 5 bases, J shed 3 bases, and the junction held 5 bases outside the gene matches. The CDR3, as DNA: TGTGCCAGCAGTGACTGGGACAGGGTCTACGAGCAGTACTTC. It encodes CASSDWDRVYEQYF.

The chain recombines TRBV28 with TRBJ1-6, with 7 positions matching TRBD1. J was trimmed by 4 bases and V by 7 bases; bases with no gene match: 4. The CDR3 loop spans 14 amino acids. CDR1 and CDR2 from the germline V gene are MDHEN and SYDVKM. DNA of the CDR3: TGTGCCAGCAAGAAGGGACAGTATAATTCACCCCTCCACTTT. This sequence encodes CASKKGQYNSPLHF.

Notes on this clone: Other DNA sequences from this sample encode an identical CDR3 as well. The J gene is TRBJ2-7, the V gene TRBV6-2 or TRBV6-3; no definite D call. Germline V lookup: CDR1 MNHEY, CDR2 SVGEGT. This CDR3 is 12 amino acids long. V was trimmed by 5 bases and J by 0 bases, leaving 5 bases between them. CDR3 region: CASSLSSYEQYF. As DNA, the CDR3 is TGTGCCAGCAGTCTATCCTCCTACGAGCAGTACTTC.

The sample holds a few counts of this clone. The chain joins TRBV6-2 or TRBV6-3 to TRBJ2-1; the D gene is possibly TRBD1 (6 bases). The CDR3 is made up of 15 amino acids. The germline V gene encodes CDR1 MNHEY and CDR2 SVGEGT. V was cut by 6 bases and J by 4 bases, with 16 bases left in between. CDR3 sequence reads: CASSPNRGTYNEQFF. In DNA, the CDR3 is TGTGCCAGCAGCCCCAATAGAGGGACATACAATGAGCAGTTCTTC.